The text below deals with one T cell receptor beta chain. Its antigen is not yet known. Qualities for individual bases were not recorded, and no much larger clone is one base off. The TCR beta locus was amplified and sequenced with the immunoSEQ assay, yielding bulk TCR Vbeta CDR3 data. Per the source publication's procedure: CDR3s were excluded if they were non-productive, were shorter than 7 amino acids, or did not start with C or end with F/W. Only specimens with at least 1000 reads were analysed, and clonotypes were defined at the amino acid level. Clonality was calculated as 1 minus Pielou's evenness. To equalize library sizes, abundance-weighted random subsampling with replacement was performed and repeated 100 times so that 95% confidence intervals could be reported. Repertoire overlap was quantified with the Morisita overlap index, and the top 40 clones per specimen were checked for overlap with the irAE. The table was pulled from immuneACCESS by TCRdb, which kept in-frame rearrangements only. Such tables lose some clones; where checked, under half of the loss comes from unresolved V genes, and the rest has no known cause. V and J calls and clone size are given by that table; D and trimming were obtained from the DNA. A total of around 5,000 clones appear in this sample, 65% of them only once. Of the sample, under 6% is held by the ten largest clones.

Sample treatment or condition, as interpreted from the label and publication: nivolumab (PD-1 blockade) given before sampling. The DNeasy Blood and Tissue Kit was used to extract DNA from the formalin-fixed paraffin-embedded specimens. V is pared back by 2 bases and J by 4 bases, with 9 bases lying between the germline termini. Per the germline V gene, MDHEN is the CDR1 and SYDVKM is the CDR2. Spanning cysteine to phenylalanine, the CDR3 consists of 14 amino acids. The kept DNA is CDR3 alone, 42 bases in frame from the first base. This record comes from a study of T cells in tumors and immune-related adverse events (dated by TCRdb to the early 2020s).

The sequence came from a female donor with metastatic renal cell carcinoma. The rearranged chain carries TRBV28 and TRBJ1-5, with no confident D gene call. The sequencing here drew on gut tissue, taken from a patient treated with anti-PD-1 therapy. The nucleotide sequence is given as TGTGCCAGCAGTTTAGCCCCTCAGAATCAGCCCCAGCATTTT. Translated, this gives CASSLAPQNQPQHF.